Given below is one T cell receptor (beta chain) in context. The antigen is unknown. This specimen belongs to a study of blood T cells in healthy people across ages. The draw of peripheral blood yielded ten milliliters from each donor. The authors isolated at least 7 million PBMCs per sample. The authors ran a second PCR of about 6 to 12 cycles using a sample-barcoded 5' primer and a J-beta primer mix. TCRdb redid the calling of the 5' RACE reads with MiXCR, one entry per CDR3 protein. This sample yields some 1.5 million distinct CDR3 sequences, of which 28% are seen a single time; roughly 8% belongs to the top ten. The V gene's germline CDR1 is SGHRS and CDR2 YFSETQ. CDR3 length equals 13 residues. Trimming left V 4 bases short and J 2 bases short, with 8 bases between. Findings and caveats of the study: Estimates drawn from one million T cells were deemed to understate diversity. The unsorted PBMCs prevented any conclusive comparison of naive versus antigen-experienced cells.

This sequence was found in a woman younger than 45 in good health. This chain uses TRBV5-1 with TRBJ2-3; D is unresolved. Sequencing used blood. CDR3 nucleotides: TGCGCCAGCAGCCCCGTTACCACAGATACGCAGTATTTT. It specifies CASSPVTTDTQYF.